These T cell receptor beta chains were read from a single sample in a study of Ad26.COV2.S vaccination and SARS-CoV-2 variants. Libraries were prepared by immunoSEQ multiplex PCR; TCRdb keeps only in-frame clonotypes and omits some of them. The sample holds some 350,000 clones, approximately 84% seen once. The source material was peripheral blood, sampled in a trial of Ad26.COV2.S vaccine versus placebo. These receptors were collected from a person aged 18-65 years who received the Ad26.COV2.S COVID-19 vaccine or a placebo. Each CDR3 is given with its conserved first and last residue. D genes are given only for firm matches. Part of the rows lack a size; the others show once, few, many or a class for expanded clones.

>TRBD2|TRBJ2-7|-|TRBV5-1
CASSLERGARYEQYF
TGCGCCAGCAGCTTAGAGCGGGGAGCGCGCTACGAGCAGTACTTC
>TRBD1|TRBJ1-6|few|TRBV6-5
CASSYSQGSNSPLHF
TGTGCCAGCAGTTACTCACAGGGGAGTAATTCACCCCTCCACTTT
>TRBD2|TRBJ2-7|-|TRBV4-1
CASSPRGSGGAAEQYF
TGCGCCAGCAGCCCTCGAGGTAGCGGGGGGGCCGCCGAGCAGTACTTC
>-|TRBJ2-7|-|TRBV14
CASSRGGRGVSEQYF
TGTGCCAGCAGCCGAGGGGGCAGGGGGGTTTCCGAGCAGTACTTC
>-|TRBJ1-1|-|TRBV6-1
CASSGPGRTMNTEAFF
TGTGCCAGCAGTGGCCCGGGACGGACTATGAACACTGAAGCTTTCTTT
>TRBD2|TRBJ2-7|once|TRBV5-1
CASSLDAGGAAPFEQYF
TGCGCCAGCAGCTTGGATGCGGGAGGGGCGGCACCTTTCGAGCAGTACTTC
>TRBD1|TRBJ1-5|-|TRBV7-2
CASSKTGGDQPQHF
TGTGCCAGCAGTAAGACAGGGGGTGATCAGCCCCAGCATTTT
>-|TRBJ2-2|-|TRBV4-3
CASSRGPSGTGELFF
TGCGCCAGCAGCCGTGGGCCCTCGGGCACCGGGGAGCTGTTTTTT
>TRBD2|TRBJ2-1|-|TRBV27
CASSPELAGAHNEQFF
TGTGCCAGCAGTCCCGAACTAGCGGGAGCCCACAATGAGCAGTTCTTC
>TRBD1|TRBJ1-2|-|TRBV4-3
CASSRDRGYGYTF
TGCGCCAGCAGCCGGGACAGGGGGTACGGCTACACCTTC
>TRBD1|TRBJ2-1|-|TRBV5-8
CASSYRDRGHEQFF
TGTGCCAGCAGCTATCGGGACAGGGGACATGAGCAGTTCTTC
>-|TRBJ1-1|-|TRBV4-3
CASSQDGEGDGNTEAFF
TGCGCCAGCAGCCAAGACGGCGAAGGGGATGGAAACACTGAAGCTTTCTTT
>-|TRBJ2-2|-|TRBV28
CASSPGRGNTGELFF
TGTGCCAGCAGTCCCGGACGGGGAAACACCGGGGAGCTGTTTTTT
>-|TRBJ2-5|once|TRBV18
CASSPAGGGETQYF
TGTGCCAGCTCACCGGCCGGAGGGGGGGAGACCCAGTACTTC
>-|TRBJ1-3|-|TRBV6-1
CASSEFEGVAGNTIYF
TGTGCCAGCAGTGAATTCGAGGGAGTGGCTGGAAACACCATATATTTT
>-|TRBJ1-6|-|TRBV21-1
CASSNYLGKQDNSPLHF
TGTGCCAGCAGCAATTATTTGGGTAAGCAGGATAATTCACCCCTCCACTTT
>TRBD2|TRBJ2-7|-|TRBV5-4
CASSPRGAGGPYEQYF
TGTGCCAGCAGCCCCCGGGGAGCGGGAGGGCCCTACGAGCAGTACTTC
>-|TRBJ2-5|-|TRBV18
CASSPMSRVGETQYF
TGTGCCAGCTCACCGATGAGCAGGGTTGGGGAGACCCAGTACTTC
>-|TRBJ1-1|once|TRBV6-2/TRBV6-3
CASTPPRQSITEAFF
TGTGCCAGCACCCCCCCCCGACAGTCGATAACTGAAGCTTTCTTT
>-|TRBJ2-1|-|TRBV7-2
CASIPGGANNEQFF
TGTGCCAGCATCCCGGGCGGGGCGAACAATGAGCAGTTCTTC
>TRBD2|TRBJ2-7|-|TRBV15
CATRRESGTYEQYF
TGTGCCACCAGGAGAGAGAGCGGGACCTACGAGCAGTACTTC
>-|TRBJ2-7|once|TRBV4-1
CASSQDVGASYEQYF
TGCGCCAGCAGCCAAGATGTGGGGGCCTCCTACGAGCAGTACTTC
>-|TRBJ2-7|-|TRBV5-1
CASSREQFSYEQYF
TGCGCCAGCAGCCGGGAACAGTTCTCCTACGAGCAGTACTTC
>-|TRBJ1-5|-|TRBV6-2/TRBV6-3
CASSYWTGGKQPQHF
TGTGCCAGCAGTTACTGGACGGGAGGGAAGCAGCCCCAGCATTTT
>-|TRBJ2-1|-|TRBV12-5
CASGPRQNYNEQFF
TGTGCTAGTGGTCCGCGACAGAACTACAATGAGCAGTTCTTC
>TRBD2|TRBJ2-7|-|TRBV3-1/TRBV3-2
CASSQDRGGEQYF
TGTGCCAGCAGCCAGGACCGCGGGGGTGAGCAGTACTTC
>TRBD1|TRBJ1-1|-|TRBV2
CASRRQGENTEAFF
TGTGCCAGCAGACGACAGGGGGAGAACACTGAAGCTTTCTTT
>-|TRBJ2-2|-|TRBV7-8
CASSLGREGPGELFF
TGTGCCAGCAGCTTAGGAAGGGAAGGTCCCGGGGAGCTGTTTTTT
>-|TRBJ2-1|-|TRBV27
CASSEDGTYNEQFF
TGTGCCAGCAGTGAGGACGGGACCTACAATGAGCAGTTCTTC
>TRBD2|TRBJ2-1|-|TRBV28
CASRGKAGAAYNEQFF
TGTGCCAGCCGAGGTAAAGCGGGAGCGGCCTACAATGAGCAGTTCTTC
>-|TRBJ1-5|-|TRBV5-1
CASSLESGFQPQHF
TGCGCCAGCAGCTTGGAATCTGGGTTCCAGCCCCAGCATTTT
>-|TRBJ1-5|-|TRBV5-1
CASSPDGRNQPQHF
TGCGCCAGCAGCCCGGACGGGCGCAATCAGCCCCAGCATTTT
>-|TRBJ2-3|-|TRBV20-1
CSASKGGGTDTQYF
TGCAGTGCTAGTAAGGGGGGAGGCACAGATACGCAGTATTTT
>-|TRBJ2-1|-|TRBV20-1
CSASAGSYNEQFF
TGCAGTGCTAGTGCTGGCTCCTACAATGAGCAGTTCTTC
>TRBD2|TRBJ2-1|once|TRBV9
CASSVGGLADNEQFF
TGTGCCAGCAGCGTAGGAGGACTAGCGGACAATGAGCAGTTCTTC
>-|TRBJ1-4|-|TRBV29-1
CSVESRVGEKLFF
TGCAGCGTTGAGAGCCGTGTCGGGGAAAAACTGTTTTTT
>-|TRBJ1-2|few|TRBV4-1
CASSQEGRVAGYTF
TGCGCCAGCAGCCAAGAGGGCAGGGTGGCTGGCTACACCTTC